The 14 T cell receptor beta chains reported below all come from one sample, sequenced in a study of T cell repertoires in cytomegalovirus infection. For these TCRs, the target antigens are not known. MiXCR was run by TCRdb on the reads, yielding one entry per CDR3 protein. There are about 900,000 distinct CDR3 sequences in the sample; under 40% occur only once, and around 15% lies in the top ten. The starting material was cultured CD8+ T cells from PBMCs, obtained from culture after CMV antigen stimulation. These receptors came from a human donor in good health (CMV status not recorded). Some clones in this sample may be carry-over from other donors' samples.

This clonotype was detected only a few times. The chain links TRBV10-3 to TRBJ2-7, with 8 bases aligning to TRBD1. The CDR3 contains 13 residues. Per germline, CDR1 ENHRY and CDR2 SYGVKD. Losses at the gene ends were 6 bases for V and 2 bases for J; bases not matched to a gene: 3. CDR3 protein: CAIRTGETYEQYF. The CDR3 DNA follows: TGTGCCATCAGGACAGGGGAAACCTACGAGCAGTACTTC.

This chain connects TRBV11-2 to TRBJ2-2, with D possibly being TRBD1 (8 bases). The CDR3 runs 15 residues. The germline V gene encodes CDR1 SGHAT and CDR2 FQNNGV. Trimming took 5 bases from V and 5 from J, leaving 15 bases between them. CDR3 coding DNA: TGTGCCAGCAGCCCACAGGGGGGGGGAACCGGGGAGCTGTTTTTT. It translates to CASSPQGGGTGELFF.

The chain combines TRBV29-1 with TRBJ2-1; perhaps D is TRBD1 or TRBD2 (6 bases each). V was cut by 0 bases and J by 7 bases, with 13 bases left in between. The CDR3 length is 14 residues. From germline, CDR1 is SQVTM and CDR2 ANQGSEA. CDR3 loop: CSVEEGAGKNEQFF. The DNA of the CDR3 is TGCAGCGTTGAAGAGGGGGCGGGAAAGAATGAGCAGTTCTTC.

This clonotype occurred many times. V and J are TRBV7-2 and TRBJ2-2, with a possible D match to TRBD1 (5 bases). The length of the CDR3 is 13 residues. In germline, CDR1 is SGHTA, CDR2 FQGNSA. Trimming removed 5 bases at V and 5 bases at J, with 9 bases between. Written as DNA, the CDR3 is TGTGCCAGCAGCCGTAGGGGAACCGGGGAGCTGTTTTTT. This sequence encodes CASSRRGTGELFF.

This clonotype was found once. A much larger clonotype is one base distant, so this may be a read error. V is TRBV7-2 and J is TRBJ2-1; TRBD1 aligns across 7 bases. The CDR3 is 15 residues long. Germline lookup yields CDR1 SGHTA and CDR2 FQGNSA. The CDR3, as DNA: TGTGTCAGCAGCTCCTTCGACAGGGACTACAATGAGCAGTTCTTC. Translated: CVSSSFDRDYNEQFF.

This clonotype was observed many times. This chain uses TRBV10-3 with TRBJ2-1, with 9 bases lining up with TRBD1. The ends lost 1 base at V and 5 bases at J; junction bases unmatched: 6. The CDR3 contains 16 residues. Germline V gene data show CDR1 as ENHRY and CDR2 as SYGVKD. The CDR3 loop is CAISEYRTGVNNEQFF. CDR3 DNA: TGTGCCATCAGTGAGTACCGGACAGGGGTAAACAATGAGCAGTTCTTC.

This clonotype was counted between two and nine times. The rearrangement uses TRBV7-9 and TRBJ2-2; 7 bases match TRBD2. The germline CDR1 and CDR2 sequences are SEHNR and FQNEAQ (reference sequence). The CDR3 is 16 residues long. Unmatched junction bases numbered 13, after V lost 6 bases and J lost 6 bases. CDR3 amino acids: CASSLPGLRVAGELFF. CDR3 in DNA: TGTGCCAGCAGTTTGCCGGGACTAAGAGTGGCCGGGGAGCTGTTTTTT.

This clonotype was observed many times. The chain couples TRBV7-9 to TRBJ1-1; 7 nucleotides match TRBD1. Germline CDR1 and CDR2: SEHNR and FQNEAQ (reference sequence). CDR3 length: 15 residues. Trimming took 5 bases from V and 1 from J; bases not matched to a gene: 7. The CDR3 protein is CASSPPTGQNTEAFF. CDR3 coding DNA: TGTGCCAGCAGCCCCCCGACAGGGCAGAACACTGAAGCTTTCTTT. Variable domain in full (rest from reference TRBV7-9 and TRBJ1-1): DTGVSQNPRHKITKRGQNVTFRCDPISEHNRLYWYRQTLGQGPEFLTYFQNEAQLEKSRLLSDRFSAERPKGSFSTLEIQRTEQGDSAMYLCASSPPTGQNTEAFFGQGTRLTVV.

This chain uses TRBV14 with TRBJ1-2; no reliable D call. CDR3 length: 13 residues. Trimming stripped 1 base from V and 7 bases from J, with 10 bases between. From germline, CDR1 is SGHDN and CDR2 FVKESK. CDR3 amino acids: CASSQGRMGGYTF. The CDR3 nucleotides are TGTGCCAGCAGCCAAGGGCGGATGGGTGGCTACACCTTC.

This clonotype was detected only a few times. The gene calls are TRBV20-1 and TRBJ2-2; D not certain. This CDR3 region has 13 residues. Trimming left V 1 base short and J 6 bases short, with 9 bases between. Germline-derived CDR1 and CDR2 are DFQATT and SNEGSKA (reference sequence). The CDR3 nucleotides are TGCAGTGCTAGAGGAAGCGAGGCCGGGGAGCTGTTTTTT. Translated: CSARGSEAGELFF.

This clonotype appeared a few times. The chain uses TRBV7-9 and TRBJ1-1; the match to TRBD1 covers 7 bases. Germline values: CDR1 SEHNR, CDR2 FQNEAQ (reference sequence). The CDR3 contains 14 residues. V was pared by 4 bases and J by 5 bases, with 7 bases of the junction left unmatched. Here the CDR3 DNA reads TGTGCCAGCAGCTCAACAGGGGCGTTGACTGAAGCTTTCTTT. Amino acids: CASSSTGALTEAFF. The whole variable domain, filled in from reference TRBV7-9 and TRBJ1-1, reads DTGVSQNPRHKITKRGQNVTFRCDPISEHNRLYWYRQTLGQGPEFLTYFQNEAQLEKSRLLSDRFSAERPKGSFSTLEIQRTEQGDSAMYLCASSSTGALTEAFFGQGTRLTVV.

The genes are TRBV12-3 or TRBV12-4 and TRBJ2-7; 7 bases agree with TRBD2. The CDR3 spans 15 residues. Trimming cost V 3 bases and J 3 bases; bases outside gene matches: 8. This CDR3 is CASSFGMGGVYEQYV. The CDR3 nucleotides read TGTGCCAGCAGTTTTGGCATGGGGGGGGTCTACGAGCAGTACGTC.

This clonotype was detected a few times. The V gene is TRBV13, the J gene TRBJ1-2; a possible D gene is TRBD1 (5 bases). V dropped 7 bases and J dropped 4 bases, with 16 bases sitting between them. Germline V gene data show CDR1 as PRHDT and CDR2 as FYEKMQ (reference sequence). The CDR3 runs to 14 residues. Here the CDR3 reads CASNKWGLPYGYTF. The CDR3 DNA sequence: TGTGCCAGCAATAAATGGGGCCTCCCCTATGGCTACACCTTC.

This clonotype occurred a few times. V and J are TRBV6-5 and TRBJ1-1; D is unresolved. The CDR3 is 13 residues long. V shed 5 bases and J shed 4 bases, with 11 bases lying between them. Looked up from germline, CDR1 is MNHEY and CDR2 is SVGAGI. CDR3 bases: TGTGCCAGCAGTCCTTCCGGAGTCACTGAAGCTTTCTTT. It translates to CASSPSGVTEAFF.